A selection of T cell receptor beta chains follows, all from one sample in a study of Graves' ophthalmopathy and Graves' hyperthyroidism. MiXCR, run by TCRdb on the multiplex PCR reads, gives a single entry per CDR3 protein. This sample has some 1.1 million distinct CDR3 sequences, with about 38% found just once. The sample taken for sequencing was peripheral blood or thyroid tissue (not recorded which). The receptor source for this set is an adult man with Graves' hyperthyroidism. CDR3s include the opening cysteine and the closing phenylalanine or tryptophan. D genes are given only for firm matches. Only some rows state a clone size, as once, few, many or a class for expanded clones.

>TRBJ1-2|many|TRBV7-9|TRBD1
CASSLGQPGQDF
TGTGCCAGCAGCTTAGGGCAACCGGGACAGGACTTC
>TRBJ2-5|many|TRBV7-9|.
CASSAVYQETQYF
TGTGCCAGCAGCGCCGTATACCAAGAGACCCAGTACTTC
>TRBJ1-3|many|TRBV7-9|.
CASSLDLGYSGNTIYF
TGTGCCAGCAGCTTAGACTTAGGATACTCTGGAAACACCATATATTTT
>TRBJ1-5|.|TRBV24-1|.
CATSGGGPQHF
TGTGCCACCAGTGGAGGGGGACCCCAGCATTTT
>TRBJ2-2|.|TRBV11-2|.
CASRYRDISTGELFF
TGTGCCAGCAGGTACCGGGACATTTCCACCGGGGAGCTGTTTTTT
>TRBJ2-5|.|TRBV24-1|.
CATSDYPGTIAETQYF
TGTGCCACCAGTGACTACCCTGGGACGATAGCGGAGACCCAGTACTTC
>TRBJ2-7|.|TRBV7-8|TRBD1
CASSPGTGFLFEQYF
TGTGCCAGCAGCCCTGGGACAGGGTTTCTTTTCGAGCAGTACTTC
>TRBJ1-5|few|TRBV24-1|TRBD1
CAIADRGRSNQPQHF
TGTGCCATCGCAGACAGGGGGCGAAGCAATCAGCCCCAGCATTTT
>TRBJ1-1|many|TRBV13|.
CASSQEGTEAFF
TGTGCCAGCAGCCAAGAGGGCACTGAAGCTTTCTTT
>TRBJ1-5|many|TRBV7-9|TRBD1
CASSLEGDRGRNQPQHF
TGTGCCAGCAGCTTAGAAGGGGACAGGGGTCGCAATCAGCCCCAGCATTTT
>TRBJ1-1|.|TRBV5-1|.
CASSMRRTGTEAFF
TGCGCCAGCAGTATGCGACGGACGGGCACTGAAGCTTTCTTT
>TRBJ2-7|.|TRBV7-6|TRBD1
CASSPRQGRFDEQYF
TGTGCCAGCAGCCCAAGACAGGGCAGGTTCGACGAGCAGTACTTC
>TRBJ1-1|once|TRBV7-9|TRBD1
CASSPLTGGTAFF
TGTGCCAGCAGCCCCTTGACAGGGGGTACAGCTTTCTTT
>TRBJ1-2|few|TRBV6-6|.
CASSYSGLGGDYGYTF
TGTGCCAGCAGTTACTCTGGGCTGGGGGGGGACTATGGCTACACCTTC
>TRBJ1-1|few|TRBV28|TRBD1
CASSFDRANTEAFF
TGTGCCAGCAGTTTCGACAGGGCGAACACTGAAGCTTTCTTT
>TRBJ2-7|many|TRBV4-3|TRBD2
CASSQLAGDTYEQYF
TGCGCCAGCAGCCAACTAGCGGGGGACACCTACGAGCAGTACTTC
>TRBJ2-1|.|TRBV5-1|.
CASTYVAYNEQFF
TGTGCCAGCACATATGTGGCCTACAATGAGCAGTTCTTC
>TRBJ2-7|many|TRBV7-9|.
CASSPVTYEQYF
TGTGCCAGCAGTCCAGTCACCTACGAGCAGTACTTC
>TRBJ2-5|.|TRBV7-9|.
CASSLEGTNQETQYF
TGTGCCAGCAGCTTAGAAGGGACCAACCAAGAGACCCAGTACTTC
>TRBJ1-2|.|TRBV30|.
CAWIRAGVNTF
TGTGCCTGGATAAGGGCAGGAGTAAACACCTTC
>TRBJ2-5|.|TRBV12-3/TRBV12-4|.
CASSYSMIAGTQYF
TGTGCCAGCAGTTACTCGATGATAGCAGGGACCCAGTACTTC
>TRBJ1-5|few|TRBV12-3/TRBV12-4|.
CASSLRDFNQPQHF
TGTGCCAGCAGTTTAAGGGATTTCAATCAGCCCCAGCATTTT
>TRBJ1-1|.|TRBV15|.
CATSNRGNTEAFF
TGTGCCACCAGCAATAGAGGGAACACTGAAGCTTTCTTT
>TRBJ2-7|few|TRBV4-1|TRBD1
CASSQEGTGGGEQYF
TGCGCCAGCAGCCAAGAAGGGACAGGCGGTGGGGAGCAGTACTTC
>TRBJ1-2|.|TRBV10-2|TRBD1
CATQGGTGNGYTF
TGTGCCACCCAGGGCGGGACAGGGAATGGCTACACCTTC
>TRBJ2-5|.|TRBV20-1|.
CSARDRLTQYF
TGCAGTGCTAGAGATCGGCTCACCCAGTACTTC
>TRBJ2-5|many|TRBV7-2|TRBD2
CASSLNFGGRGETQYF
TGTGCCAGCAGCCTAAATTTTGGGGGGAGGGGAGAGACCCAGTACTTC
>TRBJ2-7|.|TRBV20-1|.
CSARGGGGAQYEQYF
TGCAGTGCTAGAGGTGGAGGGGGGGCCCAATACGAGCAGTACTTC
>TRBJ2-2|.|TRBV10-3|.
CASSEAHGGAGTGELFF
TGTGCCAGCAGTGAAGCCCACGGGGGCGCGGGGACCGGGGAGCTGTTTTTT
>TRBJ1-6|many|TRBV20-1|.
CSARSQGANSPLHF
TGCAGTGCTAGATCCCAAGGGGCGAATTCACCCCTCCACTTT
>TRBJ2-2|few|TRBV6-2/TRBV6-3|TRBD2
CASSYELAGRELFF
TGTGCCAGCAGTTACGAACTAGCGGGCCGGGAGCTGTTTTTT
>TRBJ1-5|.|TRBV11-2|TRBD1
CASQPGDRGCRQPQHF
TGTGCCAGCCAGCCCGGGGACAGGGGTTGTAGACAGCCCCAGCATTTT
>TRBJ2-2|.|TRBV25-1|TRBD2
CASKATGAGTRELLF
TGTGCCAGCAAAGCGACGGGAGCGGGGACCCGGGAGCTGCTTTTT
>TRBJ1-6|few|TRBV10-3|.
CASSRAYNSPLHF
TGTGCCTCCTCAAGGGCCTATAATTCACCCCTCCACTTT
>TRBJ2-5|many|TRBV9|.
CASSRTVAQETQYF
TGTGCCAGCAGCCGGACTGTCGCACAAGAGACCCAGTACTTC
>TRBJ2-6|many|TRBV11-1|.
CASSKSSESSGANVLTF
TGTGCCAGCAGCAAATCTTCGGAGTCCTCTGGGGCCAACGTCCTGACTTTC
>TRBJ2-7|.|TRBV7-9|.
CASSGYSGSYEQYF
TGTGCCAGTAGTGGATACTCGGGCTCCTACGAGCAGTACTTC
>TRBJ1-1|.|TRBV2|.
CASLPTGTSNTEAFF
TGTGCCAGCCTACCGACCGGGACCTCGAACACTGAAGCTTTCTTT
>TRBJ2-5|.|TRBV10-3|.
CATRQSGPGARETQYF
TGTGCCACACGACAGAGTGGACCCGGGGCCAGGGAGACCCAGTACTTC
>TRBJ2-2|.|TRBV11-2|.
CASSLGVPGQPAGELFF
TGTGCCAGCAGCTTAGGGGTTCCGGGACAACCGGCCGGGGAGCTGTTTTTT
>TRBJ2-7|once|TRBV29-1|.
CSVLTGQRSYEQYF
TGCAGCGTTCTGACTGGACAGCGCTCCTACGAGCAGTACTTC
>TRBJ1-1|.|TRBV7-9|.
CASSLEMEREAFF
TGTGCCAGCAGCTTAGAAATGGAGAGGGAAGCTTTCTTT
>TRBJ1-1|.|TRBV19|.
CASSQLGTILTEAFF
TGTGCCAGTAGTCAGCTCGGTACGATCCTCACTGAAGCTTTCTTT
>TRBJ2-2|.|TRBV7-9|.
CASSFLRGSNTGELFF
TGTGCCAGCAGCTTTCTTCGCGGGTCGAACACCGGGGAGCTGTTTTTT
>TRBJ1-3|many|TRBV29-1|.
CSATGSGNTIYF
TGCAGCGCAACAGGGTCGGGAAACACCATATATTTT
>TRBJ1-4|many|TRBV20-1|.
CSARAYRVGEKLFF
TGCAGTGCTAGAGCTTACAGGGTCGGTGAAAAACTGTTTTTT
>TRBJ2-5|.|TRBV2|TRBD2
CASSSLAGGKETQYF
TGTGCCAGCAGTTCGTTAGCGGGAGGCAAAGAGACCCAGTACTTC
>TRBJ1-1|many|TRBV4-2|.
CASSQEKGDEAFF
TGTGCCAGCAGCCAAGAAAAAGGGGATGAAGCTTTCTTT
>TRBJ1-3|.|TRBV11-2|.
CASSYTGGNTIYF
TGTGCCAGCAGTTACACCGGGGGAAACACCATATATTTT
>TRBJ1-5|once|TRBV9|.
CAWTRTAEGPQHF
TGTGCCTGGACTCGGACAGCCGAGGGGCCCCAGCATTTT
>TRBJ2-7|many|TRBV9|.
CASSPGGDSYEQYF
TGTGCCAGCAGCCCGGGCGGTGACTCCTACGAGCAGTACTTC
>TRBJ1-5|many|TRBV19|.
CASSIVWDQPQHF
TGTGCCAGTAGTATAGTTTGGGATCAGCCCCAGCATTTT
>TRBJ2-5|.|TRBV6-6|.
CASRTQGTQYF
TGTGCCAGTAGGACGCAAGGGACCCAGTACTTC
>TRBJ2-2|once|TRBV14|.
CASSQRDTGELFF
TGTGCCAGCAGCCAACGGGACACCGGGGAGCTGTTTTTT
>TRBJ2-5|many|TRBV11-2|.
CASSSYWEETQYF
TGTGCCAGCAGCTCTTACTGGGAAGAGACCCAGTACTTC
>TRBJ1-5|.|TRBV7-2|.
CASSLAGVGGQRNQPQHF
TGTGCCAGCAGCTTAGCGGGTGTCGGGGGGCAACGCAATCAGCCCCAGCATTTT
>TRBJ2-5|many|TRBV6-5|.
CASRRLSVETQYF
TGTGCCAGCAGAAGGCTTAGCGTGGAGACCCAGTACTTC
>TRBJ1-5|.|TRBV2|.
CASSQDWSNQPQHF
TGTGCCAGCAGCCAAGATTGGAGCAATCAGCCCCAGCATTTT
>TRBJ2-2|many|TRBV14|.
CASSQDRRVANTGELFF
TGTGCCAGCAGCCAAGATCGTCGGGTCGCGAACACCGGGGAGCTGTTTTTT